One TCR beta chain is described in this entry. What it binds is unknown. Time point here: patch test 3, about 24 weeks after DPC sensitization. The treatment: therapeutic diphenylcyclopropenone sensitization with weekly scalp DPC. V gave up 6 bases and J gave up 5 bases, with 17 bases separating them. This CDR3 is 15 amino acids long. Germline V lookup: CDR1 ENHRY, CDR2 SYGVKD. The sample is drawn from a study of human T cells and chemical hapten exposure. Across the study: Slight differences in pooled library volume were the main source of varying TCR yields across samples.

TCRdb itself ran the RACE reads through MiXCR, one entry per CDR3 protein. The table lists 97,000 or so distinct CDR3 sequences, 27% of them singletons. Findings and limits, study-wide: Controls had significantly fewer large CDR3 similarity clusters than were formed by expanded TCRs.

The sequencing used whole blood, collected in connection with sensitization to the hapten diphenylcyclopropenone (DPC). This sequence joins TRBV10-3 and TRBJ2-1; TRBD1 might be the D (5 bases). The origin of this receptor is a man between 40 and 49 years old with alopecia areata. Some clones in this sample may be carry-over from other donors' samples. In DNA form, the CDR3 reads TGTGCCATCAGGAAGGACAACCTAGGGGACAATGAGCAGTTCTTC. Translation gives CAIRKDNLGDNEQFF.